This TCR beta chain was identified in a study of blood T cell repertoires in COVID-19. Study as a whole: Samples taken during acute and convalescent COVID-19 were collected in the United States, Italy and Spain. In each case, the material was cDNA or gDNA derived from T cells, B-cell-depleted T cells, or PBMCs.

Original data processing: Counts of nucleated cells, estimated from reference gene primer amplification, were obtained. The method was immunoSEQ multiplex PCR; TCRdb's version includes in-frame clones alone and lacks a portion of them. That table gives V, J and clone size, and the DNA gave D and trimming. The data hold around 300,000 clones, with 65% to 90% observed a single time. V lost 4 bases to trimming and J lost 13 bases; unmatched junction nucleotides: 6. The CDR3 extends over 11 amino acids. Germline CDR1 is MNHEY and CDR2 is SVGAGI. This clonotype was sampled from a human donor in a cohort sampled during active COVID-19. Sequences were obtained from peripheral blood. The V gene is TRBV6-5, the J gene TRBJ1-2, with 7 bases fitting TRBD1. CDR3 in amino acids: CASSSTGETTF. In DNA, the CDR3 is TGTGCCAGCAGTTCCACAGGGGAAACCACCTTC.